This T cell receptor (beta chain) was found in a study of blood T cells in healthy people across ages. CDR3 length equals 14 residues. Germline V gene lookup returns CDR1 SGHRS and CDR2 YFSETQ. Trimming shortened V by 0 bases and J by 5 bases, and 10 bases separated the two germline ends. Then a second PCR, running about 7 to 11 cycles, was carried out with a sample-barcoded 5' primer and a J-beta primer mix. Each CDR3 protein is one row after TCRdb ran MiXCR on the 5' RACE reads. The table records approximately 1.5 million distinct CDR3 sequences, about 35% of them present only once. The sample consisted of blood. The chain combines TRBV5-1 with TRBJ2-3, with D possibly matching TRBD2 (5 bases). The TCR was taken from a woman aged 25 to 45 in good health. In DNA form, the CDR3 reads TGCGCCAGCAGCTTGGGAGGGATGAAAGATACGCAGTATTTT. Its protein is CASSLGGMKDTQYF.